Shown below are 14 T cell receptor beta chains from a single sample sequenced in a study of T cell clonality in common variable immunodeficiency. Produced via immunoSEQ multiplex PCR; TCRdb's table is partial and in-frame only. In total the sample includes about 40,000 clones, none of them seen once. Sequenced input: peripheral blood mononuclear cells. Receptor source: a person aged 18 to 70 in good health.

This clone was seen only a few times. The read terminates 3 residues before the CDR3 end, so the remaining end is supplied by the germline J gene. J is TRBJ2-3 and V is TRBV11-1; possibly TRBD2 for D (5 bases). Looked up from germline, CDR1 is SGHAT and CDR2 is FQDESV (reference sequence). V shed 3 bases and J shed 1 base, with 5 bases lying between them. The CDR3 runs 13 residues. CDR3 region: CASSFSGTDTQYF. Partial CDR3 DNA: TGTGCCAGCAGCTTTAGCGGCACAGATACG. The whole variable domain, remainder taken from reference TRBV11-1 and TRBJ2-3, is EAEVAQSPRYKITEKSQAVAFWCDPISGHATLYWYRQILGQGPELLVQFQDESVVDDSQLPKDRFSAERLKGVDSTLKIQPAELGDSAMYLCASSFSGTDTQYFGPGTRLTVL.

This clone was counted only a few times. The junction departs from germline at one end; a sequencing error may be responsible. Coverage ceases 3 residues before the CDR3 finishes, and the germline J gene fills in the end. The genes are TRBV29-1 and TRBJ2-3; 12 bases are shared with TRBD2. Germline values: CDR1 SQVTM, CDR2 ANQGSEA. This CDR3 is 15 amino acids long. This CDR3 reads CSVEGVRLAGDSQYF. Partial CDR3 DNA: TGCAGCGTTGAAGGAGTGAGACTAGCGGGAGATTCG.

This clone was observed a handful of times. Read sequence stops 3 residues before the CDR3 end, and the germline J gene provides the missing end. The gene calls are TRBV18 and TRBJ2-5, with 7 bases matching TRBD1. The CDR3 consists of 14 residues. CDR1 and CDR2 from the germline V gene are KGHSH and LQKENI. The junction had 7 bases not matched to a gene; V was cut back by 4 bases and J by 5 bases. The CDR3 is CASSQGARRETQYF. The part of the CDR3 DNA that was read is TGTGCCAGCTCACAGGGGGCTAGGAGGGAGACC.

As to this clone: The CDR3 end falls 3 residues outside the read, so it is completed with the germline J gene. The chain has TRBV7-6 and TRBJ2-2; D is unclear. The CDR3 contains 13 residues. From germline, CDR1 is SGHVS and CDR2 FNYEAQ. The germline V and J ends were trimmed by 5 bases and 6 bases, with 10 bases remaining between them. The sequenced part of the CDR3 DNA is TGTGCCAGCAGCGCGCGTTCCTCCGGGGAG. It translates to CASSARSSGE. The complete CDR3 reads CASSARSSGELFF.

This clone has ten or more counts. The CDR3 goes on 3 residues after the read ends, and that part is filled in from the germline J gene. V usage is TRBV19 and J usage is TRBJ2-2, with 9 positions matching TRBD1. Germline-derived CDR1 and CDR2 are LNHDA and SQIVND (reference sequence). The J segment lost 7 bases and the V segment lost 6 bases, leaving 12 bases of the junction unmatched. The CDR3 totals 16 residues. The CDR3 sequence is CASRTRPGQGGGELFF. Incomplete CDR3 DNA: TGTGCCAGTAGAACCCGACCGGGACAGGGAGGCGGGGAG.

This clone was observed a handful of times. The sequence runs out 3 residues before the end of the CDR3; the remainder is reconstructed from the germline J gene. This chain links TRBV19 with TRBJ1-2; D call uncertain. The CDR3 has 12 residues. Germline V gene lookup returns CDR1 LNHDA and CDR2 SQIVND (reference sequence). Trimming left V 4 bases short and J 6 bases short, with 9 bases between. This CDR3 reads CASSTGMDGYTF. The CDR3 DNA, read in part, is TGTGCCAGTAGTACGGGTATGGATGGC.

This clone was recorded at least ten times. The read is 3 residues too short to cover the CDR3 end, so that end is filled in from the germline J gene. The chain joins TRBV7-9 to TRBJ2-1, with a weak D call TRBD1 (6 bases). The ends were cut back, 5 bases at V and 7 bases at J, with 9 bases in the middle. The CDR3 contains 12 residues. Per germline, CDR1 SEHNR and CDR2 FQNEAQ (reference sequence). The DNA read from the CDR3 is TGTGCCAGCAGCCTCAGGGGTAATGAG. This encodes CASSLRGNE. The CDR3, in full, reads CASSLRGNEQFF.

This clone was observed many times. The CDR3 DNA, read in part, is TGCAGTGCTAGTGGTCTAGCGATCTACAATGAG. Translated, it gives CSASGLAIYNE. The entire CDR3 protein is CSASGLAIYNEQFF. The rearrangement links TRBV20-1 to TRBJ2-1; D may be TRBD2 (6 bases). The CDR3 end lies 3 residues beyond the end of the read and is filled in from the germline J gene. Germline CDR1 and CDR2: DFQATT and SNEGSKA (reference sequence). This CDR3 is 14 amino acids long. Trimming removed 3 bases from V and 3 bases from J, with 12 bases in between.

This clone has at least ten counts. The CDR3 goes on 3 residues after the read ends, and that part is filled in from the germline J gene. The V gene is TRBV3-1 (or the pseudogene TRBV3-2), the J gene TRBJ1-1, with a tentative D call TRBD1 (5 bases). V lost 0 bases to trimming and J lost 1 base, with 6 bases between them. The germline gives CDR1 LGHDT, CDR2 YNNKEL (reference sequence). This CDR3 is 14 amino acids long. The CDR3 region is CASSQDRANTEAFF. The part of the CDR3 DNA that was read is TGTGCCAGCAGCCAAGACAGGGCGAACACTGAA.

This clone was seen a handful of times. The DNA ends 3 residues before the CDR3 does, and the rest of the CDR3 is filled in from the germline J gene. The V call is TRBV10-2, the J call TRBJ2-3; D is unclear. This CDR3 comprises 12 residues. Trimming took 5 bases from V and 4 from J, leaving 7 bases between them. Germline V gene lookup returns CDR1 WSHSY and CDR2 SAAADI. The CDR3 sequence is CASSPISDTQYF. Incomplete CDR3 DNA: TGCGCCAGCAGTCCTATCTCAGATACG.

On this clone: The read is 3 residues too short to cover the CDR3 end, so that end is filled in from the germline J gene. The identical CDR3 is also encoded by other nucleotide sequences in the sample. The chain uses TRBV6-9 and TRBJ2-4; 10 bases are shared with TRBD1. The CDR3 consists of 18 residues. V lost 5 bases and J lost 0; bases outside the gene matches: 10. Germline V gene sequence: CDR1 MNHGY, CDR2 SVAAGI. The sequenced CDR3 bases are TGTGCCAGCAGTCCTGACAGGGGGCCGGTCCTAGCCAAAAACATT. Its protein product is CASSPDRGPVLAKNI. The CDR3, in full, reads CASSPDRGPVLAKNIQYF.

This clone was counted at least ten times. The read ends 3 residues before the CDR3 terminus; that terminus is restored from the germline J gene. V and J are TRBV19 and TRBJ2-5, with 11 bases fitting TRBD2. This CDR3 comprises 20 residues. V dropped 5 bases and J dropped 1; count of bases not matched to a gene: 18. Germline CDR1 is LNHDA and CDR2 is SQIVND (reference sequence). The CDR3 spells CASSYGTILAGVKGQETQYF. Partial CDR3 DNA: TGTGCCAGTAGTTACGGTACGATACTAGCGGGAGTAAAGGGCCAAGAGACC.

This clone was seen at least ten times. With the read ending 3 residues before the CDR3 end, the germline J gene is used to fill in that end. The chain recombines TRBV2 with TRBJ1-2; a possible D gene is TRBD1 (5 bases). This CDR3 contains 12 residues. The germline V and J ends were trimmed by 3 bases and 5 bases, with 7 bases remaining between them. The germline V gene encodes CDR1 SNHLY and CDR2 FYNNEI. The covered CDR3 bases are TGTGCCAGCAGTGACGACAGATATGGC. This codes for CASSDDRYG. The full CDR3 protein is CASSDDRYGYTF.

The table lists this clone with many counts. The read finishes 3 residues shy of the CDR3 end, and the germline J gene is used to complete it. The V call is TRBV7-9, the J call TRBJ1-1; D unclear. The germline V and J ends were trimmed by 8 bases and 2 bases, with 18 bases remaining between them. The CDR3 extends over 15 amino acids. CDR1 and CDR2 (germline): SEHNR, FQNEAQ (reference sequence). CDR3 DNA, as far as it was read: TGTGCCAGCGGCACCTATCAGGCTATTAACACTGAA. It translates to CASGTYQAINTE. In full, the CDR3 reads CASGTYQAINTEAFF.